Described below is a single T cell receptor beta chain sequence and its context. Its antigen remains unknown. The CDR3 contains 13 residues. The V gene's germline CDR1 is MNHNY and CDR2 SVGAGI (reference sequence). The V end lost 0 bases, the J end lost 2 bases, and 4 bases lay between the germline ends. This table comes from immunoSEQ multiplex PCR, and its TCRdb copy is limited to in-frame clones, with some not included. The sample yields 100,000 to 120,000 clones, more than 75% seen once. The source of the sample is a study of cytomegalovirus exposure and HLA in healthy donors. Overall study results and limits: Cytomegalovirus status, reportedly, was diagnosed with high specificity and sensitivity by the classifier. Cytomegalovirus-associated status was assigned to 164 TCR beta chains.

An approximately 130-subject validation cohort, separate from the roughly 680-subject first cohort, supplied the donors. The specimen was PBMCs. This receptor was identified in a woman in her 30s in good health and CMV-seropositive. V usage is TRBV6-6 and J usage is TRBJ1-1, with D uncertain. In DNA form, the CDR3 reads TGTGCCAGCAGTTACTCGAGTAACACTGAAGCTTTCTTT. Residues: CASSYSSNTEAFF.